This is a list of T cell receptor beta chains from one sample in a study of blood T cell repertoires in COVID-19. TCRdb keeps only in-frame clones here, not all; method: immunoSEQ multiplex PCR. The table lists approximately 300,000 clones, just under 85% of them singletons, with 4.1% in the top ten. Sequencing was carried out using peripheral blood. The receptors were gathered from a woman aged 45-60 years with active or convalescent COVID-19. The CDR3 runs from the conserved cysteine through the conserved F or W. D genes are given only for firm matches. Size values are once, few and many counts, or a class for expanded clones, and some rows have none.

j_call	d_call	clone_size	v_call	cdr3_aa	cdr3_nt
TRBJ1-5	-	-	TRBV5-5	CASSLGTVNQPQHF	TGTGCCAGCAGCTTGGGGACAGTCAATCAGCCCCAGCATTTT
TRBJ1-2	-	-	TRBV5-6	CASSPSGGQYGYTF	TGTGCCAGCAGCCCGAGCGGGGGCCAGTATGGCTACACCTTC
TRBJ1-6	TRBD1	-	TRBV5-6	CASRMTGNSPLHF	TGTGCCAGCCGTATGACAGGGAATTCACCCCTCCACTTT
TRBJ1-6	-	-	TRBV6-5	CASSYSLQSSPLHF	TGTGCCAGCAGTTACTCGCTTCAGTCCTCACCCCTCCACTTT
TRBJ2-3	-	-	TRBV7-2	CASSFQGHYTDTQYF	TGTGCCAGCAGCTTCCAGGGCCACTACACAGATACGCAGTATTTT
TRBJ1-2	-	once	TRBV29-1	CSVEGTNYGYTF	TGCAGCGTTGAAGGAACAAACTATGGCTACACCTTC
TRBJ1-2	TRBD1	-	TRBV5-1	CASRPTGGGYGYTF	TGCGCCAGCAGACCGACAGGGGGCGGCTATGGCTACACCTTC
TRBJ2-1	TRBD2	-	TRBV27	CASTTKLGREFPFF	TGTGCCAGCACCACTAAGTTGGGGCGGGAGTTTCCGTTCTTC
TRBJ1-1	TRBD1	-	TRBV5-4	CASSTDRENTEAFF	TGTGCCAGCAGCACCGACAGGGAGAACACTGAAGCTTTCTTT
TRBJ2-1	TRBD2	-	TRBV19	CASRTSGRGEQFF	TGTGCCAGTAGGACTAGCGGGAGAGGTGAGCAGTTCTTC
TRBJ2-7	-	-	TRBV6-5	CASTFTGAEQYF	TGTGCCAGCACATTTACGGGTGCCGAGCAGTACTTC
TRBJ2-5	-	-	TRBV21-1	CASSKRTGDQEETQYF	TGTGCCAGCAGCAAAAGGACAGGGGATCAAGAAGAGACCCAGTACTTC
TRBJ2-1	TRBD2	-	TRBV27	CASSFGTSGDNEQFF	TGTGCCAGCAGTTTTGGGACTAGCGGTGACAATGAGCAGTTCTTC
TRBJ1-4	-	-	TRBV7-8	CASRQNRAATNEKLFF	TGTGCCAGCAGGCAGAACAGGGCGGCAACTAATGAAAAACTGTTTTTT
TRBJ2-1	TRBD2	-	TRBV5-5	CASSFEGLAGVEQFF	TGTGCCAGCAGCTTCGAGGGACTAGCGGGGGTTGAGCAGTTCTTC
TRBJ1-5	TRBD1	-	TRBV19	CASSMFLGQGIYSNQPQHF	TGTGCCAGTAGTATGTTCCTGGGACAGGGCATCTATAGCAATCAGCCCCAGCATTTT
TRBJ2-7	-	once	TRBV29-1	CSVNAGSSYEQYF	TGCAGCGTTAACGCGGGAAGCTCCTACGAGCAGTACTTC
TRBJ1-5	-	-	TRBV19	CASSIVGGLNQPQHF	TGTGCCAGTAGTATAGTGGGGGGGCTCAATCAGCCCCAGCATTTT
TRBJ1-3	TRBD1	-	TRBV11-2	CASSLVGDSRFSGNTIYF	TGTGCCAGCAGCTTAGTAGGGGACAGTCGATTCTCTGGAAACACCATATATTTT
TRBJ1-5	-	once	TRBV6-5	CASRASGGSNQPQHF	TGTGCCAGCAGAGCTAGTGGCGGTAGCAATCAGCCCCAGCATTTT
TRBJ2-7	-	-	TRBV6-5	CASSNRMSSYEQYF	TGTGCCAGTTCCAATCGTATGAGCTCCTACGAGCAGTACTTC
TRBJ2-1	TRBD2	-	TRBV9	CASSISGRGNNEQFF	TGTGCCAGCAGCATTAGCGGGAGAGGGAACAATGAGCAGTTCTTC